Listed below are T cell receptor beta chains from one sample, sequenced in a study of blood T cell repertoires in COVID-19. Here immunoSEQ multiplex PCR was the method, and the copy in TCRdb shows in-frame clones only, minus some. The sample records about 82,000 clones, about four fifths being singletons. Material: peripheral blood. The receptors derive from a man of 80 years or more with acute or convalescent COVID-19. Both conserved end residues are part of each CDR3. D genes are given only for firm matches. Some rows have no size entry. The others give once, few or many, or a class for an expanded clone.

V: TRBV7-2; D: TRBD2; size: .; J: TRBJ2-7; DNA: TGTGCCAGCAGCTTAGGAGGGACTAGCGGGAGGGCCTACGAGCAGTACTTC; CDR3: CASSLGGTSGRAYEQYF
V: TRBV5-6; D: TRBD1; size: few; J: TRBJ2-3; DNA: TGTGCCAGCAGCACCCGACAGGGGAGGTTCAATACGGCAGATACGCAGTATTTT; CDR3: CASSTRQGRFNTADTQYF
V: TRBV5-1; D: .; size: .; J: TRBJ1-1; DNA: TGCGCCAGCAGCCTGGGGGCCGGGGGAATGACTGAAGCTTTCTTT; CDR3: CASSLGAGGMTEAFF
V: TRBV2; D: TRBD1; size: .; J: TRBJ1-6; DNA: TGTGCCAGCAGTGAAGACAGGGGGCGAAATTCACCCCTCCACTTT; CDR3: CASSEDRGRNSPLHF
V: TRBV10-3; D: .; size: .; J: TRBJ2-7; DNA: TGTGCCATCAGTGGCAACAGAAATGAGCAGTACTTC; CDR3: CAISGNRNEQYF
V: TRBV6-6; D: TRBD1; size: .; J: TRBJ2-1; DNA: TGTGCCAGCATCGCAGGGGGCAATGAGCAGTTCTTC; CDR3: CASIAGGNEQFF
V: TRBV9; D: TRBD1; size: .; J: TRBJ1-2; DNA: TGTGCCAGCAGCGCGGGGACAGCTAACTATGGCTACACCTTC; CDR3: CASSAGTANYGYTF
V: TRBV7-8; D: .; size: .; J: TRBJ1-2; DNA: TGTGCCAGCAGCTCAGAGACAGGACCTAACTATGGCTACACCTTC; CDR3: CASSSETGPNYGYTF
V: TRBV28; D: .; size: .; J: TRBJ2-1; DNA: TGTGCCAGCAGTCCGGACAGAGTCTACAATGAGCAGTTCTTC; CDR3: CASSPDRVYNEQFF
V: TRBV5-1; D: .; size: .; J: TRBJ1-6; DNA: TGCGCCAGCAGCCGTACAGGGAATTCACCCCTCCACTTT; CDR3: CASSRTGNSPLHF
V: TRBV19; D: .; size: .; J: TRBJ1-5; DNA: TGTGCCAGCAGTATCAGAGGGCCCAATCAGCCCCAGCATTTT; CDR3: CASSIRGPNQPQHF
V: TRBV18; D: .; size: .; J: TRBJ1-2; DNA: TGTGCCAGCTCATCGGCTATGGCGGATTCCTATGGCTACACCTTC; CDR3: CASSSAMADSYGYTF
V: TRBV11-2; D: .; size: .; J: TRBJ2-3; DNA: TGTGCCAGCAGCTCCCCAGGACAGCCTAAGGATACGCAGTATTTT; CDR3: CASSSPGQPKDTQYF
V: TRBV28; D: .; size: .; J: TRBJ1-5; DNA: TGTGCCAGCAGTTTCTTGAGCGGCAATCAGCCCCAGCATTTT; CDR3: CASSFLSGNQPQHF
V: TRBV5-1; D: .; size: .; J: TRBJ2-5; DNA: TGCGCCAGCAGCTCGAATTCAGGGGTTAGGGAGACCCAGTACTTC; CDR3: CASSSNSGVRETQYF
V: TRBV7-2; D: .; size: .; J: TRBJ1-3; DNA: TGTGCCAGCAGCTTATTCGGTGCAGGGGTTCGAAACACCATATATTTT; CDR3: CASSLFGAGVRNTIYF
V: TRBV18; D: TRBD2; size: .; J: TRBJ2-5; DNA: TGTGCCAGCTCGCTGACTAGCGGGAGCCTGAGGGAGACCCAGTACTTC; CDR3: CASSLTSGSLRETQYF
V: TRBV19; D: TRBD1; size: .; J: TRBJ2-1; DNA: TGTGCCAGTAGTCCCCGGGACAGCGCCTACAATGAGCAGTTCTTC; CDR3: CASSPRDSAYNEQFF
V: TRBV27; D: .; size: .; J: TRBJ2-7; DNA: TGTGCCAGCAGTTTCTTCGACAGCACCTACGAGCAGTACTTC; CDR3: CASSFFDSTYEQYF
V: TRBV5-1; D: .; size: .; J: TRBJ2-2; DNA: TGCGCCAGCAGCTTGGGACAACTGAACACCGGGGAGCTGTTTTTT; CDR3: CASSLGQLNTGELFF
V: TRBV25-1; D: .; size: .; J: TRBJ2-7; DNA: TGTGCCAGCAGTGAATCGGGGGTGAGGTACGAGCAGTACTTC; CDR3: CASSESGVRYEQYF
V: TRBV12-5; D: TRBD2; size: once; J: TRBJ2-1; DNA: TGTGCTAGTGGTTTGACATCTCTAGCGGGAGCTGAGCAGTTCTTC; CDR3: CASGLTSLAGAEQFF
V: TRBV6-1; D: .; size: .; J: TRBJ2-2; DNA: TGTGCCAGCAGTGACGCCCCAGGGTGGGCCGGGGAGCTGTTTTTT; CDR3: CASSDAPGWAGELFF
V: TRBV28; D: .; size: .; J: TRBJ2-7; DNA: TGTGCCAGCAGGTCGTCTACAGGCTACGAGCAGTACTTC; CDR3: CASRSSTGYEQYF
V: TRBV24-1; D: .; size: .; J: TRBJ1-2; DNA: TGTGCCACCAGTGATTTAAACAGGGACTATGGCTACACCTTC; CDR3: CATSDLNRDYGYTF
V: TRBV29-1; D: TRBD1; size: .; J: TRBJ1-1; DNA: TGCAGCGTGGACAGGGCCGGTGACACTGAAGCTTTCTTT; CDR3: CSVDRAGDTEAFF
V: TRBV5-6; D: .; size: .; J: TRBJ1-2; DNA: TGTGCCAGCAGCTCGGGGTTTGGCTACACCTTC; CDR3: CASSSGFGYTF
V: TRBV5-1; D: .; size: .; J: TRBJ1-6; DNA: TGCGCCAGCAGCACTACCGGGTCACCCCTCCACTTT; CDR3: CASSTTGSPLHF
V: TRBV5-1; D: .; size: few; J: TRBJ2-5; DNA: TGCGCCAGCAGCTTGGGGGCAGAAGAGACCCAGTACTTC; CDR3: CASSLGAEETQYF
V: TRBV19; D: .; size: .; J: TRBJ1-2; DNA: TGTGCCAGTAGTATACAGGCAGTCGACTATGGCTACACCTTC; CDR3: CASSIQAVDYGYTF
V: TRBV28; D: TRBD1; size: .; J: TRBJ2-3; DNA: TGTGCCAGTCAGGGGGTATTGCCGGGAGATACGCAGTATTTT; CDR3: CASQGVLPGDTQYF
V: TRBV30; D: TRBD1; size: .; J: TRBJ1-3; DNA: TGTGCCTGGAGTGCGAACAGGGGGATCGGAAACACCATATATTTT; CDR3: CAWSANRGIGNTIYF
V: TRBV27; D: TRBD1; size: .; J: TRBJ1-5; DNA: TGTGCCAGCAGGGAGGACAGGGGGCAAAATCAGCCCCAGCATTTT; CDR3: CASREDRGQNQPQHF
V: TRBV30; D: TRBD1; size: .; J: TRBJ1-5; DNA: TGTGCCTGGAGTCAGGACAGGGGGCTTTCTCAGCCCCAGCATTTT; CDR3: CAWSQDRGLSQPQHF
V: TRBV20-1; D: .; size: .; J: TRBJ2-7; DNA: TGCAGTGCTAGTCGCCGGGACTCCTACGAGCAGTACTTC; CDR3: CSASRRDSYEQYF
V: TRBV4-3; D: TRBD1; size: .; J: TRBJ2-7; DNA: TGCGCCAGCAGCCCGGGACAGGATTTCTACGAGCAGTACTTC; CDR3: CASSPGQDFYEQYF
V: TRBV5-1; D: .; size: once; J: TRBJ2-3; DNA: TGCGCCAGCAGCGATTCATTGACTCCCCGTAGTGATACGCAGTATTTT; CDR3: CASSDSLTPRSDTQYF
V: TRBV5-1; D: TRBD1; size: .; J: TRBJ1-6; DNA: TGCGCCAGCAGCCCCGGGGACAGAAATTCACCCCTCCACTTT; CDR3: CASSPGDRNSPLHF
V: TRBV2; D: .; size: few; J: TRBJ1-6; DNA: TGTGCCAGCAGTGGAAGCGGGTGGCTTAATTCACCCCTCCACTTT; CDR3: CASSGSGWLNSPLHF
V: TRBV5-4; D: TRBD2; size: .; J: TRBJ2-3; DNA: TGTGCCAGCAGCACAGGACTAGCGGGCCCGGGGGATACGCAGTATTTT; CDR3: CASSTGLAGPGDTQYF
V: TRBV6-5; D: TRBD1; size: .; J: TRBJ1-2; DNA: TGTGCCAGCAGTTCCTACGGGACAGGTCGGAATGGCTACACCTTC; CDR3: CASSSYGTGRNGYTF
V: TRBV24-1; D: TRBD2; size: .; J: TRBJ2-1; DNA: TGTGCCACCAGTGATTTGCGAGGGACTAGCGGGAGTCGGGATGAGCAGTTCTTC; CDR3: CATSDLRGTSGSRDEQFF
V: TRBV27; D: .; size: once; J: TRBJ1-2; DNA: TGTGCCAGCAGCTCGTCCGACAGACGCTATGGCTACACCTTC; CDR3: CASSSSDRRYGYTF
V: TRBV12-5; D: TRBD1; size: few; J: TRBJ2-7; DNA: TGTGCTAGTGGTTTTGGGACAGCAGCCTACGAGCAGTACTTC; CDR3: CASGFGTAAYEQYF
V: TRBV19; D: .; size: few; J: TRBJ1-5; DNA: TGTGCCAGTAGTCAAAGACAGCCGCAGACCAATCAGCCCCAGCATTTT; CDR3: CASSQRQPQTNQPQHF
V: TRBV7-2; D: .; size: .; J: TRBJ1-4; DNA: TGTGCCAGCAGCTCGAGGACAGATGAAAAACTGTTTTTT; CDR3: CASSSRTDEKLFF
V: TRBV7-9; D: .; size: .; J: TRBJ2-2; DNA: TGTGCCAGCAGCTTAAACTCCGGGGAGCTGTTTTTT; CDR3: CASSLNSGELFF
V: TRBV4-1; D: TRBD2; size: .; J: TRBJ2-3; DNA: TGCGCCAGCAGCCAAGAATTAGCGGGAGCGGGAGATACGCAGTATTTT; CDR3: CASSQELAGAGDTQYF
V: TRBV7-3; D: .; size: .; J: TRBJ2-7; DNA: TGTGCCAGCAGCCCGGAAGGGACTTTGGGCCCCTACGAGCAGTACTTC; CDR3: CASSPEGTLGPYEQYF